This TCR beta chain comes out of a study of CD8+ T cells in alopecia areata. Study background: Spontaneous alopecia affected the approximately 6-13-month-old C3H/HeJ graft donors, whose skin was transplanted to roughly 6-10-week-old female C3H/HeJ mice.

The table lists this clone with a few counts. What it recognizes is unknown. Genes and germline come from the mouse. The read ends 4 residues before the CDR3 terminus; that terminus is restored from the germline J gene. Findings of the study overall: Lesional tissue from the scalp (especially in alopecia totalis/universalis) showed higher clonality than normal scalp. Scalp sequencing captures resident alphabeta T cells of normal skin too. Although TCR sharing was seen in mice, sharing across patients was less clear, possibly for HLA-related reasons.

There are 15 residues in the CDR3. Germline V gene sequence: CDR1 FNHDT, CDR2 SITEND (reference sequence). Trimming pared 2 bases from V and 0 bases from J, leaving 8 bases between. Cutaneous lymph node cells were pooled, and they were sorted using CD4, CD8alpha, NKG2D, NKG2ACE and other markers. Extraction and reverse transcription of RNA yielded cDNA as the sequencing template. TCRdb's table, derived via immunoSEQ multiplex PCR, lists solely in-frame clones and lacks some. In total the sample includes about 300,000 clones, none of them seen once. This sequence joins TRBV19 and TRBJ2-2, with D hard to call. This TCR derives from a C3H/HeJ mouse with alopecia areata. The strain's MHC: H2-k. Source material: CD4+ T cells sorted from a lymph node. CDR3 protein: CASSIARTNTGQLYF. The sequenced part of the CDR3 DNA is TGTGCCAGCAGTATTGCCAGGACAAACACCGGG.